These 19 T cell receptor beta chains were sequenced from one sample in a study of blood T cell repertoires in COVID-19. The protocol was immunoSEQ multiplex PCR, while the TCRdb copy is restricted to in-frame clones and leaves out a portion. The sample records about 100,000 clones, 80% to 85% being singletons. Source material: peripheral blood. The receptors originated from a man in his 70s with acute or convalescent COVID-19.

This clone was detected once. The chain links TRBV19 to TRBJ1-4; 7 bases align to TRBD1. The germline V gene encodes CDR1 LNHDA and CDR2 SQIVND (reference sequence). V trimming: 5 bases; J trimming: 3 bases; junction bases outside the gene matches: 6. The length of the CDR3 is 15 residues. CDR3 amino acids: CASSVQGTANEKLFF. CDR3 in DNA: TGTGCCAGTAGTGTCCAAGGGACAGCTAATGAAAAACTGTTTTTT.

The V call is TRBV7-9, the J call TRBJ1-2; D may be TRBD1 (5 bases). The V gene's germline CDR1 is SEHNR and CDR2 FQNEAQ (reference sequence). The CDR3 extends over 12 amino acids. V was cut by 6 bases and J by 7 bases, with 12 bases left in between. The CDR3 bases are TGTGCCAGCAGTTTACAGGTCTCTGGCTACACCTTC. Encoded protein: CASSLQVSGYTF. Drawing the rest from reference TRBV7-9 and TRBJ1-2, the complete variable domain is DTGVSQNPRHKITKRGQNVTFRCDPISEHNRLYWYRQTLGQGPEFLTYFQNEAQLEKSRLLSDRFSAERPKGSFSTLEIQRTEQGDSAMYLCASSLQVSGYTFGSGTRLTVV.

This clone appeared a single time. This chain uses TRBV18 with TRBJ1-1; D perhaps matches TRBD1 (6 bases). This CDR3 region has 18 residues. V dropped 2 bases and J dropped 0 bases, with 19 bases sitting between them. In germline, CDR1 is KGHSH, CDR2 LQKENI. CDR3 region: CASSPTRFRQDMNTEAFF. CDR3 in DNA: TGTGCCAGCTCACCAACAAGGTTCCGACAGGACATGAACACTGAAGCTTTCTTT.

This chain joins TRBV18 and TRBJ2-3, with a tentative D call TRBD2 (5 bases). Trimming left V 0 bases short and J 6 bases short, with 7 bases between. The germline V gene encodes CDR1 KGHSH and CDR2 LQKENI. The CDR3 sequence is 13 residues long. CDR3 sequence reads: CASSPPSGDTQYF. CDR3 DNA sequence: TGTGCCAGCTCACCACCCTCGGGGGATACGCAGTATTTT.

The chain couples TRBV18 to TRBJ2-7; a possible D gene is TRBD1 (6 bases). The CDR3 spans 15 residues. The germline gives CDR1 KGHSH, CDR2 LQKENI. The V end lost 0 bases, the J end lost 5 bases, and 14 bases lay between the germline ends. CDR3 nucleotide sequence: TGTGCCAGCTCACCACCCTCAGGGGCAAAGAACGAGCAGTACTTC. Translation: CASSPPSGAKNEQYF. Combining the CDR3 with reference TRBV18 and TRBJ2-7 gives the whole variable domain NAGVMQNPRHLVRRRGQEARLRCSPMKGHSHVYWYRQLPEEGLKFMVYLQKENIIDESGMPKERFSAEFPKEGPSILRIQQVVRGDSAAYFCASSPPSGAKNEQYFGPGTRLTVT.

The chain carries TRBV18 and TRBJ1-3; D ambiguous. Germline CDR1 KGHSH, CDR2 LQKENI. This CDR3 spans 16 amino acids. The V end was cut by 0 bases, the J end by 0 bases, with 9 bases between. In DNA form, the CDR3 reads TGTGCCAGCTCACCACCGGTGGGGAGCTCTGGAAACACCATATATTTT. It codes for CASSPPVGSSGNTIYF.

The chain has TRBV18 and TRBJ1-3; D possibly corresponds to TRBD1 (5 bases). The V end was cut by 3 bases, the J end by 1 base, with 19 bases between. The CDR3 consists of 18 residues. Germline V lookup: CDR1 KGHSH, CDR2 LQKENI. Here the CDR3 reads CASSPLAPGSLSGNTIYF. The CDR3 DNA reads as TGTGCCAGCTCACCCCTAGCGCCAGGGTCCCTATCTGGAAACACCATATATTTT. Full variable domain (remainder filled in from reference TRBV18 and TRBJ1-3): NAGVMQNPRHLVRRRGQEARLRCSPMKGHSHVYWYRQLPEEGLKFMVYLQKENIIDESGMPKERFSAEFPKEGPSILRIQQVVRGDSAAYFCASSPLAPGSLSGNTIYFGEGSWLTVV.

This clone showed up just a few times. The chain employs TRBV6-4 and TRBJ1-5, with TRBD1 identical over 10 bases. Trimming at V came to 8 bases and at J to 1 base, leaving 8 bases not matched to a gene. CDR3 size: 16 residues. Per germline, CDR1 MRHNA and CDR2 SNTAGT. CDR3 sequence: CASRTGGQLSNQPQHF. CDR3 in DNA: TGTGCCAGCCGGACAGGGGGACAGTTGAGCAATCAGCCCCAGCATTTT.

This clone was seen only a few times. This chain joins TRBV27 and TRBJ2-7; 8 bases are a match to TRBD1. The CDR3 has 17 residues. CDR1 MNHEY and CDR2 SMNVEV come from the germline V gene (reference sequence). J was trimmed by 1 base and V by 3 bases; bases with no gene match: 11. CDR3 region: CASSFSRPGGASYEQYF. CDR3 DNA sequence: TGTGCCAGCAGTTTCTCCCGCCCAGGGGGCGCTTCCTACGAGCAGTACTTC.

A single count supports this clone. V is TRBV28 and J is TRBJ1-2; 7 bases are a match to TRBD1. The CDR3 length is 15 residues. Losses at the gene ends were 5 bases for V and 0 bases for J; bases not matched to a gene: 6. Germline lookup yields CDR1 MDHEN and CDR2 SYDVKM. The CDR3 protein is CASSLGTASNYGYTF. The CDR3 region has the DNA TGTGCCAGCAGTCTGGGGACAGCATCTAACTATGGCTACACCTTC.

The chain employs TRBV18 and TRBJ1-6, with a weak D call TRBD1 (5 bases). CDR1 and CDR2 from the germline V gene are KGHSH and LQKENI. V lost 8 bases to trimming and J lost 10 bases, with 15 bases between them. The CDR3 spans 13 residues. CDR3 in amino acids: CASNPGQGSPLHF. CDR3 bases: TGTGCCAGCAACCCAGGGCAGGGCTCACCCCTCCACTTT.

The chain carries TRBV3-1 (or the pseudogene TRBV3-2) and TRBJ1-1, with D possibly TRBD1 on 6 matching bases. CDR3 length equals 12 residues. Germline V gene data show CDR1 as LGHDT and CDR2 as YNNKEL (reference sequence). V dropped 4 bases and J dropped 7 bases, with 10 bases sitting between them. CDR3 amino acids: CASSPLDSEAFF. The CDR3 DNA reads as TGTGCCAGCAGCCCCCTGGACAGTGAAGCTTTCTTT.

The genes are TRBV6-6 and TRBJ2-7; D might be TRBD1 (5 bases). From germline, CDR1 is MNHNY and CDR2 SVGAGI (reference sequence). V lost 2 bases to trimming and J lost 0 bases, with 5 bases between them. The CDR3 is 13 amino acids. The CDR3 is CASSYDSSYEQYF. The CDR3 nucleotides are TGTGCCAGCAGTTACGACAGCTCCTACGAGCAGTACTTC.

The rearrangement joins TRBV11-2 to TRBJ1-4; the D gene is possibly TRBD1 (6 bases). Germline V gene data show CDR1 as SGHAT and CDR2 as FQNNGV. With 5 bases removed from V and 10 bases from J, the gap between germline ends came to 17 bases. The CDR3 spans 14 residues. The CDR3 nucleotides read TGTGCCAGCAGCCCGGGACAAGGGAGGGGAAAACTGTTTTTT. It is translated as CASSPGQGRGKLFF.

This chain uses TRBV19 with TRBJ2-2; TRBD1 aligns across 7 bases. The V gene end was trimmed by 6 bases and the J gene end by 5 bases; junction bases not matched to a gene: 3. The CDR3 runs to 13 residues. In germline, CDR1 is LNHDA, CDR2 SQIVND (reference sequence). The CDR3 nucleotides are TGTGCCAGTAGCGTACAGGGGACCGGGGAGCTGTTTTTT. It is translated as CASSVQGTGELFF. Together with reference TRBV19 and TRBJ2-2, the CDR3 gives the full variable domain: DGGITQSPKYLFRKEGQNVTLSCEQNLNHDAMYWYRQDPGQGLRLIYYSQIVNDFQKGDIAEGYSVSREKKESFPLTVTSAQKNPTAFYLCASSVQGTGELFFGEGSRLTVL.

This chain uses TRBV7-9 with TRBJ2-5, with 12 nucleotides matching TRBD2. Looked up from germline, CDR1 is SEHNR and CDR2 is FQNEAQ (reference sequence). Losses at the gene ends were 5 bases for V and 5 bases for J; bases not matched to a gene: 3. CDR3 length equals 14 residues. CDR3 loop: CASSPGLAGETQYF. In DNA, the CDR3 is TGTGCCAGCAGCCCCGGACTAGCGGGGGAGACCCAGTACTTC.

The CDR3 sequence: CASSVGRGQEEQYF. CDR3 DNA: TGTGCCAGCAGCGTCGGCAGGGGGCAAGAAGAGCAGTACTTC. The chain links TRBV9 to TRBJ2-7, with 8 bases identical to TRBD1. The germline V gene has CDR1 SGDLS and CDR2 YYNGEE. The V and J ends lost 2 bases and 7 bases, in that order; junction bases with no gene match: 8. The CDR3 has 14 amino acids.

V usage is TRBV14 and J usage is TRBJ1-5; TRBD1 matches at 7 bases. The V gene's germline CDR1 is SGHDN and CDR2 FVKESK. J was trimmed by 5 bases and V by 6 bases; bases with no gene match: 7. The CDR3 covers 14 residues. Written as DNA, the CDR3 is TGTGCCAGCAGTCTGACAGGGTGGGATCAGCCCCAGCATTTT. Its protein product is CASSLTGWDQPQHF.

This chain connects TRBV27 to TRBJ2-1, with D possibly matching TRBD2 (5 bases). Germline V lookup: CDR1 MNHEY, CDR2 SMNVEV (reference sequence). Trimming took 6 bases from V and 8 from J, leaving 20 bases between them. The length of the CDR3 is 15 residues. The CDR3 loop reads CASSPTNFFSDEQFF. CDR3 nucleotide sequence: TGTGCCAGCAGCCCTACGAATTTTTTTAGCGATGAGCAGTTCTTC.